This T cell receptor (beta chain) originates from a study of CD8 T cells in ankylosing spondylitis. Overall study results and limits: Roughly eight highly homologous variants made up a TCR beta motif that seemed to typify ankylosing spondylitis blood. There was reportedly significant enrichment of clones that were disease-linked in matched ankylosing spondylitis synovial fluid. Prior literature has documented some motif variants in synovial fluid and blood from reactive arthritis. A CD8+ phenotype characterized the disease-linked clones, which were relatively rare in peripheral blood.

This clonotype has only a few counts. Its antigen is as yet unknown. Quantitative 5'-RACE with molecular barcodes produced the TCR beta libraries. Each CDR3 protein gets one entry after TCRdb re-called the 5' RACE reads with MiXCR. The sample comprises about 390,000 distinct CDR3 sequences, about a fifth of which are singletons, and about 15% rests with the top ten. The germline V gene has CDR1 SNHLY and CDR2 FYNNEI. The CDR3 runs 13 residues. V was trimmed by 11 bases and J by 0 bases, leaving 11 bases between them. The source is a male donor with ankylosing spondylitis. The specimen was blood, either unsorted or a sorted T cell fraction (not recorded which). This sequence joins TRBV2 and TRBJ1-5, with unresolved D. The CDR3 coding sequence is TGTGCCGGGTCACTGTATAGCAATCAGCCCCAGCATTTT. Amino acids: CAGSLYSNQPQHF.